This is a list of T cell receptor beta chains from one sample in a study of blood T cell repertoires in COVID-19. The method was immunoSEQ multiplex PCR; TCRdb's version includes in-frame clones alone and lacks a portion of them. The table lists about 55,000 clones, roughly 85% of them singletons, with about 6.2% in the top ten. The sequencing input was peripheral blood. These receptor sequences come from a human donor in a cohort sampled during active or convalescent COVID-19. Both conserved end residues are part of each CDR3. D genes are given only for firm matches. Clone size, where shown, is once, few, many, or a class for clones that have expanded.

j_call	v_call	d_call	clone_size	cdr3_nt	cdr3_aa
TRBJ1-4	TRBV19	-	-	TGTGCCAGTAGACTGACAGACAATAATGAAAAACTGTTTTTT	CASRLTDNNEKLFF
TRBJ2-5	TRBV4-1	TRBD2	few	TGCGCCAGCAGCCAATCGGGGGGAGAGACCCAGTACTTC	CASSQSGGETQYF
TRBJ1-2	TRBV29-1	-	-	TGCAGCGTTGCGACAGGAGGATACTATGGCTACACCTTC	CSVATGGYYGYTF
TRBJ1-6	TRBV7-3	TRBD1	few	TGTGCCAGCAGCTCCGGACAGGGGCATTCACCCCTCCACTTT	CASSSGQGHSPLHF
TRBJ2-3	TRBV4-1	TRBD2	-	TGCGCCAGCAGCCAAGATAGGACTAGCGGGGGGTTGTCAGATACGCAGTATTTT	CASSQDRTSGGLSDTQYF
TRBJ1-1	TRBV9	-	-	TGTGCCAGCAGCGTAGGGGGGACATTGAACACTGAAGCTTTCTTT	CASSVGGTLNTEAFF
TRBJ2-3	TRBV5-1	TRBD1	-	TGCGCCAGCAGTTCCTATCCCAGGGGGCAGGGGGATACGCAGTATTTT	CASSSYPRGQGDTQYF
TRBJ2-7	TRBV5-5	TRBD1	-	TGTGCCAGCAGCTCCACAGGGGGATCCTACGAGCAGTACTTC	CASSSTGGSYEQYF
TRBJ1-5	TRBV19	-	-	TGTGCCAGTAGTAGCGCGGGGAACAATCAGCCCCAGCATTTT	CASSSAGNNQPQHF
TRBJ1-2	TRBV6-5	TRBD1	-	TGTGCCAGCAGCTATCTCGGGACAGGGGACGGCTACACCTTC	CASSYLGTGDGYTF
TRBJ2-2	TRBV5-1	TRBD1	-	TGCGCCAGCAGCCCCTTGACAGGGAGTGGGCCCGGGGAGCTGTTTTTT	CASSPLTGSGPGELFF
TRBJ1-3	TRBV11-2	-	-	TGTGCCAGCAGCAGTACCGTGAGCTCTGGAAACACCATATATTTT	CASSSTVSSGNTIYF
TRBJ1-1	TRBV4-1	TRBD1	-	TGCGCCAGCAGCCAAAGGTCGACAGGGGGTGGGAACACTGAAGCTTTCTTT	CASSQRSTGGGNTEAFF
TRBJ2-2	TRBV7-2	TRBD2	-	TGTGCCAGCAGCTTTCTAGCGGGGGGGTCCGGGGAGCTGTTTTTT	CASSFLAGGSGELFF
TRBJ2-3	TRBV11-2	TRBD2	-	TGTGCCAGCAGCTTAGGGGGTCAGCGGGGCCTCACAGATACGCAGTATTTT	CASSLGGQRGLTDTQYF
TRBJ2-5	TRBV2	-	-	TGTGCCAGCAGTGAGGTGCTAGCGGAGACCCAGTACTTC	CASSEVLAETQYF
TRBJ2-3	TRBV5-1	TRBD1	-	TGCGCCAGCAGCGTCCCGACAGGGGGCGATACGCAGTATTTT	CASSVPTGGDTQYF
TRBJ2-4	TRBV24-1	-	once	TGTGCCACCAGGAGCTCGCCCCCCGGGGGGCACATTCAGTACTTC	CATRSSPPGGHIQYF
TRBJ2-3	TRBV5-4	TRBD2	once	TGTGCCAGCAGCTCCCTGGAGCGGGGCCTAGATACGCAGTATTTT	CASSSLERGLDTQYF
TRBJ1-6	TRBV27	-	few	TGTGCCAGCAGCTGGGGGGGCCTCTCCTATAATTCACCCCTCCACTTT	CASSWGGLSYNSPLHF
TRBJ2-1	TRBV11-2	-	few	TGTGCCAGCAGCCCTGGGAGTAGCCCTAATGAGCAGTTCTTC	CASSPGSSPNEQFF
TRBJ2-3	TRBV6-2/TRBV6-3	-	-	TGTGCCAGCAGTTACACACAGGGCGGTGGGGCAGATACGCAGTATTTT	CASSYTQGGGADTQYF
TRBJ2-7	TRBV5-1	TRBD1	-	TGCGCCAGCAGCCCATTGCAGGGGGACGAGCAGTACTTC	CASSPLQGDEQYF
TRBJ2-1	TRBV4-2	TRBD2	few	TGTGCCAGCAGCCAAGATAGCACTAGCGGGGGCTCCTACAATGAGCAGTTCTTC	CASSQDSTSGGSYNEQFF
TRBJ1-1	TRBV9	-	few	TGTGCCAGCAGCGAAACTTTGACAGATGAAGCTTTCTTT	CASSETLTDEAFF
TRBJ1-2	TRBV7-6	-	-	TGTGCCAGCAGCTTAGGCAGGGGCCGCTACACCTTC	CASSLGRGRYTF
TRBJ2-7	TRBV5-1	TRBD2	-	TGCGCCAGCAGCTTGGCCGCGGGGGGGCCGGACGAGCAGTACTTC	CASSLAAGGPDEQYF
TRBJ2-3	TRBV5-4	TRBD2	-	TGTGCCAGCACCGCTAGCGGGGGGTACACAGATACGCAGTATTTT	CASTASGGYTDTQYF
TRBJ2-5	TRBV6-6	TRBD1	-	TGTGCCAGCAGTCGTCAGGGGGCGCCCCAAGAGACCCAGTACTTC	CASSRQGAPQETQYF
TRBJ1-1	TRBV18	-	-	TGTGCCAGCTCACCACAGAGGGAAACTGAAGCTTTCTTT	CASSPQRETEAFF
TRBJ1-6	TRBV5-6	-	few	TGTGCCAGCAGCCCGGGGGACCGACTCATTAATTCACCCCTCCACTTT	CASSPGDRLINSPLHF
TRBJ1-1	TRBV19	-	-	TGTGCCAGTAGCGTCGGAGGGGCGAAAACTGAAGCTTTCTTT	CASSVGGAKTEAFF
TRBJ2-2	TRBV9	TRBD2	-	TGTGCCAGCAGCGTCCCACGGGGGGGCTCGGGCACCGGGGAGCTGTTTTTT	CASSVPRGGSGTGELFF
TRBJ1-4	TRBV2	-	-	TGTGCCAGCAGTGGTGAACGGGGGGCTGGGGAAAAACTGTTTTTT	CASSGERGAGEKLFF
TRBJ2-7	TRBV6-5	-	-	TGTGCCAGCGTCCCACTTAGCTCCAGACCCTACGAGCAGTACTTC	CASVPLSSRPYEQYF
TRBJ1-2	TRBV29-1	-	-	TGCAGCGCCTCTCGCGGGCCCGACGGCTACACCTTC	CSASRGPDGYTF
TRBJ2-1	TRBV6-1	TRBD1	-	TGTGCCAGCAGTGAAGCGGCCGGGACAGGTCGCAATGAGCAGTTCTTC	CASSEAAGTGRNEQFF
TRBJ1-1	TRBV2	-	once	TGTGCCAGCAGTAAATCATTTAACACTGAAGCTTTCTTT	CASSKSFNTEAFF
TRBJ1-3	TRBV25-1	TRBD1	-	TGTGCCAGCAGTTCTCCCAGGGGGTCCTTCTCTGGAAACACCATATATTTT	CASSSPRGSFSGNTIYF
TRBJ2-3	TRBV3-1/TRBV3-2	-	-	TGTGCCAGCAGCCCAAGCGGAATCACAGATACGCAGTATTTT	CASSPSGITDTQYF
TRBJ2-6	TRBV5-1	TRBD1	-	TGCGCCAGCAGCTTGGCCTCAGACAGGGTCTCTGGGGCCAACGTCCTGACTTTC	CASSLASDRVSGANVLTF
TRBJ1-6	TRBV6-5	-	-	TGTGCCAGCAGAAGGGGGAATTCACCCCTCCACTTT	CASRRGNSPLHF
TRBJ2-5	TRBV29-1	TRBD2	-	TGCAGCACACCTGGGACTAGTGCGGAGACCCAGTACTTC	CSTPGTSAETQYF
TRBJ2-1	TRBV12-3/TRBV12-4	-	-	TGTGCCAGCAGTTTACAGGTGAACAATGAGCAGTTCTTC	CASSLQVNNEQFF